These T cell receptor beta chains were read from a single sample in a study of a mutant IDH1 vaccine in newly diagnosed glioma. Their antigens are not known. The assay was immunoSEQ multiplex PCR, and TCRdb's table has in-frame clones only and misses some. Of tens of thousands of clones in the sample, around 80% were seen once. The sample in question was PBMCs, obtained from a glioma patient whose treatment included an IDH1 peptide vaccine. These receptors were obtained from a man aged 45-65 years with glioma. Each CDR3 is given with its conserved first and last residue. The D gene is left open where the match is weak. A clone size is listed for some rows: how often the clone was seen (once, few, many), or a class if it is expanded.

D: -
J: TRBJ1-2
size: -
V: TRBV5-6
DNA: TGTGCCAGCAGCTTGGAACCCCAATCGATGCTTGGCTACACCTTC
CDR3: CASSLEPQSMLGYTF

D: -
J: TRBJ1-1
size: -
V: TRBV7-9
DNA: TGTGCCAGCAGCCCCAGGGAAGACACTGAAGCTTTCTTT
CDR3: CASSPREDTEAFF

D: -
J: TRBJ2-3
size: -
V: TRBV21-1
DNA: TGTGCCAGCAGCAAACGGACAGAAGATACGCAGTATTTT
CDR3: CASSKRTEDTQYF

D: -
J: TRBJ2-3
size: once
V: TRBV2
DNA: TGTGCCAGCAGTCCCCGCCCAGATACGCAGTATTTT
CDR3: CASSPRPDTQYF

D: -
J: TRBJ1-1
size: -
V: TRBV5-5
DNA: TGTGCCAGCAGCTTGGAACAGGGCGGCACTGAAGCTTTCTTT
CDR3: CASSLEQGGTEAFF

D: -
J: TRBJ2-5
size: -
V: TRBV18
DNA: TGTGCCAGCTCACCGAGGAGGGACGCGGTTCAAGAGACCCAGTACTTC
CDR3: CASSPRRDAVQETQYF

D: TRBD1
J: TRBJ1-1
size: -
V: TRBV10-3
DNA: TGTGCCATCAGTGAGCCGGGGACAGGGCCCTTCTTT
CDR3: CAISEPGTGPFF

D: -
J: TRBJ2-2
size: -
V: TRBV15
DNA: TGTGCCACCAGCAGGGACAGCCTTAACACCGGGGAGCTGTTTTTT
CDR3: CATSRDSLNTGELFF

D: -
J: TRBJ1-3
size: medium-sized
V: TRBV6-6
DNA: TGTGCCAGCAGTTACCCCCCGAGTTTCTCTGGAAACACCATATATTTT
CDR3: CASSYPPSFSGNTIYF

D: -
J: TRBJ1-1
size: -
V: TRBV27
DNA: TGTGCCAGCAGTCCTCCCAGGGGCACTGAAGCTTTCTTT
CDR3: CASSPPRGTEAFF

D: -
J: TRBJ2-1
size: -
V: TRBV7-8
DNA: TGTGCCAGCAGCTACCGGTCCGGGCCCAATGAGCAGTTCTTC
CDR3: CASSYRSGPNEQFF

D: -
J: TRBJ2-1
size: -
V: TRBV5-1
DNA: TGCGCCAGCAGCCCCGGGGAGCGAATCTCCTACAATGAGCAGTTCTTC
CDR3: CASSPGERISYNEQFF

D: -
J: TRBJ1-3
size: -
V: TRBV5-4
DNA: TGTGCCAGCAGCAAGGGGACCGTGAACGGAAACACCATATATTTT
CDR3: CASSKGTVNGNTIYF

D: -
J: TRBJ2-7
size: -
V: TRBV27
DNA: TGTGCCAGCAGTTTAATTGGGGGGAATTACGAGCAGTACTTC
CDR3: CASSLIGGNYEQYF

D: -
J: TRBJ2-5
size: -
V: TRBV18
DNA: TGTGCCAGCTCACCATCGCTTCAAGAGACCCAGTACTTC
CDR3: CASSPSLQETQYF

D: -
J: TRBJ2-6
size: -
V: TRBV11-3
DNA: TGTGCCAGCAGCTTGTTCTCTGGGGCCAACGTCCTGACTTTC
CDR3: CASSLFSGANVLTF

D: TRBD1
J: TRBJ1-2
size: -
V: TRBV5-6
DNA: TGTGCCAGCAACCTCCGGGACAGGGTCCCTGGCTACACCTTC
CDR3: CASNLRDRVPGYTF

D: -
J: TRBJ2-7
size: -
V: TRBV23-1
DNA: TGCGCCAGCAGTCAATCAGGACTCGAGAACTCCTACGAGCAGTACTTC
CDR3: CASSQSGLENSYEQYF

D: TRBD2
J: TRBJ2-2
size: -
V: TRBV7-8
DNA: TGTGCCAGCAGCTACCAGCGGGGGGGCCGGAGCGGGGAGCTGTTTTTT
CDR3: CASSYQRGGRSGELFF

D: -
J: TRBJ2-7
size: once
V: TRBV9
DNA: TGTGCCAGCAGCGTGGGGACATCCACCAACTACGAGCAGTACTTC
CDR3: CASSVGTSTNYEQYF